The sequence of this TCR beta chain was determined in a study of blood T cell repertoires in COVID-19. CDR1 SGHTA and CDR2 FQGNSA come from the germline V gene. This CDR3 contains 17 residues. V was pared by 0 bases and J by 4 bases, with 10 bases of the junction left unmatched. Assay used: immunoSEQ multiplex PCR; TCRdb lists only in-frame clones, some missing. Here the sample spans about 370,000 clones, 75% to 90% being singletons. The sample was PBMCs or T cells enriched from blood (not recorded which). The chain joins TRBV7-2 to TRBJ2-3; 7 nucleotides line up with TRBD2. The clonotype comes from a man aged 18 to 30 who had recovered from COVID-19. CDR3 protein: CASSLAPSGGGPDTQYF. CDR3 DNA sequence: TGTGCCAGCAGCTTAGCCCCCTCGGGGGGAGGGCCAGATACGCAGTATTTT.